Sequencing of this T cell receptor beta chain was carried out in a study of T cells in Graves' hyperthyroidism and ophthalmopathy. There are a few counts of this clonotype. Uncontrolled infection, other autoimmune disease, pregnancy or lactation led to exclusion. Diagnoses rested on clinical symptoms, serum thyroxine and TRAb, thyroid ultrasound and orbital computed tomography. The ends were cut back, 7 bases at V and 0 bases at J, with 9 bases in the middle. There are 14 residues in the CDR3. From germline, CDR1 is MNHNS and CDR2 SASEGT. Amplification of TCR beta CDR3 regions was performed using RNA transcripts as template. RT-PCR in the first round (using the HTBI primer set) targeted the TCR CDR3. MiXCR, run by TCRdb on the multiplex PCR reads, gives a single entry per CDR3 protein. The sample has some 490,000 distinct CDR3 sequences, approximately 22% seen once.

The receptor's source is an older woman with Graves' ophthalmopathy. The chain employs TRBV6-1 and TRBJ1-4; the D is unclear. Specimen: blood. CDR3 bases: TGTGCCAGCAAAACCGGCGCAACTAATGAAAAACTGTTTTTT. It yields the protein CASKTGATNEKLFF.